This T cell receptor beta chain is drawn from a study of blood T cell repertoires in COVID-19. Study-level background: PBMCs, B-cell-depleted T cells, or T cells provided the cDNA or gDNA that made up the material.

After removal of 5 bases from V and 5 bases from J, the junction contained 9 bases not matched to a gene. The CDR3 consists of 15 residues. The V gene's germline CDR1 is SGHKS and CDR2 YYEKEE (reference sequence). Clones were read by immunoSEQ multiplex PCR, and TCRdb kept only the in-frame ones, dropping some. Among approximately 330,000 clones listed, around 87% were seen once. The chain has TRBV5-5 and TRBJ2-5; 10 positions agree with TRBD1. Sequencing used peripheral blood. This TCR was recovered from a woman aged 45-65 years with active or convalescent COVID-19. CDR3 amino acids: CASSWTGGFVETQYF. DNA of the CDR3: TGTGCCAGCAGTTGGACAGGGGGGTTCGTGGAGACCCAGTACTTC.